This is a list of T cell receptor beta chains from one sample in a study of long-term antiretroviral therapy in people with HIV. Measured with immunoSEQ multiplex PCR; TCRdb has only the in-frame clones, and not every one. The profile shows 15,000 to 25,000 clones, just over 90% of them singletons. Sequencing used unsorted PBMCs, obtained approximately 4.4 years before starting antiretroviral therapy. These receptor sequences come from a woman aged 25 to 39 with HIV. CDR3s include the opening cysteine and the closing phenylalanine or tryptophan. The D gene is left open where the match is weak. Only part of the rows carry a size: once, few, many, or a class if the clone is expanded.

cdr3_nt | cdr3_aa | d_call | clone_size | j_call | v_call
TGTGCCAGCAGCCAAGACCTCCCCGGGACAGGGTCCCAGCATTTT | CASSQDLPGTGSQHF | TRBD1 | . | TRBJ1-5 | TRBV4-2
TGCGCCAGCAGCCAAACAGGGAGACGGACTGAAGCTTTCTTT | CASSQTGRRTEAFF | . | . | TRBJ1-1 | TRBV4-3
TGTGCCAGTAGTTGGGACAGGGGAGCTCAGCCCCAGCATTTT | CASSWDRGAQPQHF | TRBD1 | . | TRBJ1-5 | TRBV19
TGTGCCTGGAGTGTAACGGGGTCAAACACTGAAGCTTTCTTT | CAWSVTGSNTEAFF | . | . | TRBJ1-1 | TRBV30
TGTGCCATCAGTCCCGGGGATGGGGTCTTGGATACGCAGTATTTT | CAISPGDGVLDTQYF | . | . | TRBJ2-3 | TRBV10-3
TGTGCCAGCAGTTTGGCAGGGAAGGGCATAGGGCCCCAGCATTTT | CASSLAGKGIGPQHF | . | . | TRBJ1-5 | TRBV27
TGTGCCAGCAGCGGAACAGGGGGCGGGCACGAGCAGTACTTC | CASSGTGGGHEQYF | TRBD1 | . | TRBJ2-7 | TRBV7-9
TGTGCCAGCAGACGGACAGGGGACAATCAGCCCCAGCATTTT | CASRRTGDNQPQHF | TRBD1 | . | TRBJ1-5 | TRBV11-2
TGTGCCAGCAGTTTGGAGGGGGCTTCGCCTGAAGCTTTCTTT | CASSLEGASPEAFF | TRBD1 | . | TRBJ1-1 | TRBV6-5
TGTGCCAGCAGCGACGGGACAGGGGGCAATCAGCCCCAGCATTTT | CASSDGTGGNQPQHF | TRBD1 | . | TRBJ1-5 | TRBV5-4
TGTGCCAGCAGCTTGGGTTGGACACAACTAAGCACAGATACGCAGTATTTT | CASSLGWTQLSTDTQYF | . | . | TRBJ2-3 | TRBV5-6
TGTGCCTCCTCCGGGAGTACCGTTGGGACCCAGTACTTC | CASSGSTVGTQYF | . | . | TRBJ2-5 | TRBV7-9
TGCGCCAGCAGCCCCTTGACGGGGAGGTCTGGAAACACCATATATTTT | CASSPLTGRSGNTIYF | . | . | TRBJ1-3 | TRBV5-1
TGTGCCAGCAGCTTAGACAGGGCTGTCGATGAGCAGTTCTTC | CASSLDRAVDEQFF | . | . | TRBJ2-1 | TRBV7-2
TGCGCCAGCAGTTTTCAGGGCAATCAGCCCCAGCATTTT | CASSFQGNQPQHF | . | . | TRBJ1-5 | TRBV10-2
TGCGCCAGCAGCCAAGATTGGGGGGGCATTGGCTACACCTTC | CASSQDWGGIGYTF | . | . | TRBJ1-2 | TRBV7-9
TGTGCCAGCAGCTTTTCAGGGCAACACGAGCAGTACTTC | CASSFSGQHEQYF | . | . | TRBJ2-7 | TRBV13
TGTGCCAGCAGCTTTACAGGGGTAGGGGAGACCCAGTACTTC | CASSFTGVGETQYF | TRBD1 | . | TRBJ2-5 | TRBV7-9
TGTGCCGGGTACTTGGGGAACACTGAAGCTTTCTTT | CAGYLGNTEAFF | . | . | TRBJ1-1 | TRBV7-9
TGTGCCAGCAGCTTGGAAAGGTGGCCGTACAATGAGCAGTTCTTC | CASSLERWPYNEQFF | . | . | TRBJ2-1 | TRBV5-4
TGCGCCAGCAGCCAAGATAGTTCCGAGGTCGGCTATGGCTACACCTTC | CASSQDSSEVGYGYTF | . | . | TRBJ1-2 | TRBV4-1
TGTGCCAGCAGTTTCAGGGAAGGCACTGAAGCTTTCTTT | CASSFREGTEAFF | . | . | TRBJ1-1 | TRBV27
TGCGCCAGCAGCCCGACACTCACAGGGGATGGCTACACCTTC | CASSPTLTGDGYTF | TRBD1 | . | TRBJ1-2 | TRBV4-3
TGTGCCAGCAGTTTATCAGCCAGGGGGTCAATCAACACTGAAGCTTTCTTT | CASSLSARGSINTEAFF | TRBD1 | . | TRBJ1-1 | TRBV27
TGTGCCAGCAGCCCGGGACAGGAGTCCCTGGAGCAGTACTTC | CASSPGQESLEQYF | TRBD1 | . | TRBJ2-7 | TRBV7-6
TGTGCCAGCAGTGCGCGCCGAATAAGAGATGGCTACACCTTC | CASSARRIRDGYTF | . | . | TRBJ1-2 | TRBV6-5
TGTGCCAGCAGCTTAGAGTTCTCTCACACTGAAGCTTTCTTT | CASSLEFSHTEAFF | . | . | TRBJ1-1 | TRBV7-2
TGTGCCAGCAGCCTTGGGACTAGCACAGATACGCAGTATTTT | CASSLGTSTDTQYF | . | . | TRBJ2-3 | TRBV9
TGTGCCAGCAGCGGTGAGGGGTTCAGCCGGGCTAACTATGGCTACACCTTC | CASSGEGFSRANYGYTF | . | . | TRBJ1-2 | TRBV5-6
TGTGCCAGCAGTGACCCCAGGGGGCTGTCGTCACCCCTCCACTTT | CASSDPRGLSSPLHF | TRBD1 | . | TRBJ1-6 | TRBV28
TGTGCCTGGACAGGGGGCTACGAGCAGTACTTC | CAWTGGYEQYF | TRBD1 | . | TRBJ2-7 | TRBV7-9
TGTGCCAGCAGCTTAGCTGCCGGACAGGGGGCCTACGAGCAGTACTTC | CASSLAAGQGAYEQYF | TRBD1 | . | TRBJ2-7 | TRBV7-2
TGTGCCAGCAGCTTAGAGAGCAATCAGCCCCAGCATTTT | CASSLESNQPQHF | . | . | TRBJ1-5 | TRBV11-2
TGTGCCAGCAGCCCGGGACTACTCGACTCCTACGAGCAGTACTTC | CASSPGLLDSYEQYF | TRBD2 | . | TRBJ2-7 | TRBV7-7
TGTGCCAGCAGCTTGAGGGACACCGGGGAGCTGTTTTTT | CASSLRDTGELFF | . | . | TRBJ2-2 | TRBV5-8
TGTGCCAGCAGGCCTCACCCACAGGGGATTTTCTATGGCTACACCTTC | CASRPHPQGIFYGYTF | TRBD1 | once | TRBJ1-2 | TRBV7-2
TGTGCCAGCAGCTTCGGACAGATGTCACCCCTCCACTTT | CASSFGQMSPLHF | . | . | TRBJ1-6 | TRBV7-9
TGTGCCAGCAGTGAAAGCCAAGGGGCTCTTATTGGCTACACCTTC | CASSESQGALIGYTF | . | . | TRBJ1-2 | TRBV2
TGTGCCAGCAGCGAGGGGACAGGGCAATACAATGAGCAGTTCTTC | CASSEGTGQYNEQFF | TRBD1 | . | TRBJ2-1 | TRBV7-9
TGTGCCAGCAGCGTAGGGGTTCTGGGACAGGGGACAGATACGCAGTATTTT | CASSVGVLGQGTDTQYF | TRBD1 | . | TRBJ2-3 | TRBV9
TGCGCCAGCAGCCAAGATAGGGACAGAAGTAGGGGCTACACCTTC | CASSQDRDRSRGYTF | TRBD1 | . | TRBJ1-2 | TRBV4-3
TGTGCCGGAGGCCTGGGAAGAGAGACCCAGTACTTC | CAGGLGRETQYF | . | . | TRBJ2-5 | TRBV6-6
TGCGCCAGCAGTCGGACAGGGCCGGGAAATGAGCAGTTCTTC | CASSRTGPGNEQFF | TRBD1 | . | TRBJ2-1 | TRBV5-1
TGTGCCTGGAGTGTACAGGCGACAGAAGGGGGGTATAATTCACCCCTCCACTTT | CAWSVQATEGGYNSPLHF | . | . | TRBJ1-6 | TRBV30
TGCGCCAGCAGCCGAACAGGGGGCCAAGGCACCGGGGAGCTGTTTTTT | CASSRTGGQGTGELFF | TRBD1 | . | TRBJ2-2 | TRBV4-3
TGCGCCAGCAGCCAAAGGGGGAGCTCCTATAATTCACCCCTCCACTTT | CASSQRGSSYNSPLHF | . | . | TRBJ1-6 | TRBV5-1
TGTGCCAGCAGAAGACAGGTGCTAAACACTGAAGCTTTCTTT | CASRRQVLNTEAFF | . | . | TRBJ1-1 | TRBV2
TGTGCCAGCAGCCCACACCCCGGGACAGGGAAGTTTGAGCAGTTCTTC | CASSPHPGTGKFEQFF | TRBD1 | . | TRBJ2-1 | TRBV7-9
TGTGCCAGCTCACCACCCATATCCCTGATGAACACTGAAGCTTTCTTT | CASSPPISLMNTEAFF | . | . | TRBJ1-1 | TRBV18
TGTGCCAGCAGCTCCACCTCCGACAGGATCAGCGCTTTCTTT | CASSSTSDRISAFF | . | . | TRBJ1-1 | TRBV7-9
TGTGCCAGTAGTTTATCCCCGGGACTAGCGGGGGGGCGGGACGCCGAGCAGTACTTC | CASSLSPGLAGGRDAEQYF | TRBD2 | . | TRBJ2-7 | TRBV19
TGTGCCAGTAGAGTGGCGGGACAGTTTAGCAATCAGCCCCAGCATTTT | CASRVAGQFSNQPQHF | TRBD1 | . | TRBJ1-5 | TRBV19
TGTGCCAGCAGCTTGGAAGGGATGGGGTCCGAGCCCTACAATGAGCAGTTCTTC | CASSLEGMGSEPYNEQFF | . | . | TRBJ2-1 | TRBV5-5
TGTGCCAGCAGCCCAGGTGATGGGGGAGGCGGCTACACCTTC | CASSPGDGGGGYTF | . | . | TRBJ1-2 | TRBV9
TGTGCCAGCAGTGATGAATACAGGGGGGGAGCTTTCTTT | CASSDEYRGGAFF | TRBD1 | . | TRBJ1-1 | TRBV25-1
TGTGCCTGGAGCCCGGGCGGCAGGATCTCGATGGCTAATGAAAAACTGTTTTTT | CAWSPGGRISMANEKLFF | . | . | TRBJ1-4 | TRBV30
TGTGCCAGCACCAAACAGGACTCCTACGAGCAGTACTTC | CASTKQDSYEQYF | . | few | TRBJ2-7 | TRBV2
TGTGCCAGCTCACCACAGGGGGCTGGAGCTGAAGCTTTCTTT | CASSPQGAGAEAFF | TRBD1 | . | TRBJ1-1 | TRBV18
TGTGCCCTACACGGTTTAAACACCGGGGAGCTGTTTTTT | CALHGLNTGELFF | . | . | TRBJ2-2 | TRBV30